The rows below give T cell receptor beta chains drawn from one sample of a study of regulatory T cells in long-lasting Graves disease. TCRdb re-derived calls from the multiplex PCR reads in MiXCR, one entry per CDR3 protein. The data contain around 460,000 distinct CDR3 sequences, around a fifth of them seen just once; the ten biggest clones take up over 10%. The specimen comprised peripheral blood mononuclear cells (PBMCs), sampled when the disease was refractory, from a patient treated with antithyroid drugs. These receptors were collected from a female donor with Graves disease. Both conserved end residues are part of each CDR3. D genes are given only for firm matches. Only part of the rows carry a size: once, few, many, or a class if the clone is expanded.

CDR3nt	CDR3aa	abundance	d_gene	v_gene	j_gene
TGCAGTGCTAGAGGGGCTAGCGGGACGTTGGCCAATGAGCAGTTCTTC	CSARGASGTLANEQFF	.	TRBD2	TRBV20-1	TRBJ2-1
TGTGCCAGTAGTACGGGACAGGGAATCTATGGCTACACCTTC	CASSTGQGIYGYTF	many	TRBD1	TRBV19	TRBJ1-2
TGTGCCAGCACCCTTGCGGCCACTAACACTGAAGCTTTCTTT	CASTLAATNTEAFF	many	.	TRBV6-1	TRBJ1-1
TGTGCCAGTCAGACTAGCGGGAGCCACGAGCAGTACTTC	CASQTSGSHEQYF	many	TRBD2	TRBV6-1	TRBJ2-7
TGTGCCAGCTCACTAGAGCAGTTCTTC	CASSLEQFF	.	.	TRBV28	TRBJ2-1
TGTGCCAGCAGCCCTATGATGAGGGTGAGCACTGAAGCTTTCTTT	CASSPMMRVSTEAFF	.	.	TRBV9	TRBJ1-1
TGTGCCAGCAGTTACTCACCCTGGACAGGGAGAGACTATGGCTACACCTTC	CASSYSPWTGRDYGYTF	few	TRBD1	TRBV6-5	TRBJ1-2
TGTGCCAGCAGCAGTCGCGGGCCCTCGGCAGATACGCAGTATTTT	CASSSRGPSADTQYF	.	.	TRBV7-9	TRBJ2-3
TGTGCCAGCAGTCCCTCAAGTTTGTATCAGCCCCAGCATTTT	CASSPSSLYQPQHF	once	.	TRBV6-1	TRBJ1-5
TGTGCCAGCAGCGCCCCCTCAGCGGGAGGATCGAGGGAGCTGTTTTTT	CASSAPSAGGSRELFF	.	TRBD2	TRBV7-3	TRBJ2-2
TGTGCCAGCAGCCGTGGGCGGTATGGCTACACCTTC	CASSRGRYGYTF	many	.	TRBV7-2	TRBJ1-2
TGTGCCAGCAGCTTTGCTAGCGGACAAGAGACCCAGTACTTC	CASSFASGQETQYF	many	TRBD2	TRBV7-2	TRBJ2-5
TGTGCCAGCAGTAACCAGGGGGCGATCGAGCAGTACTTC	CASSNQGAIEQYF	many	TRBD1	TRBV2	TRBJ2-7
TGTGCCAGCAGCGCCCCCGGGACAGGCAGCGAGCAGTACTTC	CASSAPGTGSEQYF	many	TRBD1	TRBV13	TRBJ2-7
TGTGCCAGCAGGGGGAGCGGGACAGAGAAGTACAATGAGCAGTTCTTC	CASRGSGTEKYNEQFF	.	.	TRBV27	TRBJ2-1
TGTGCCAGCAGTTTGGGAGGGGGACAGGGGCATCAGCCCCAGCATTTT	CASSLGGGQGHQPQHF	many	TRBD1	TRBV28	TRBJ1-5
TGTGCCAGCAGCTTAGCGACTAGCGGGGGGAGGGACGATGAGCAGTTCTTC	CASSLATSGGRDDEQFF	.	TRBD2	TRBV7-9	TRBJ2-1
TGTGCCAGCAGTGAAGCGGCCAGGGGGGGTACTGAAGCTTTCTTT	CASSEAARGGTEAFF	once	TRBD1	TRBV2	TRBJ1-1
TGCAGTGCTAGGCTAGCGGGAAGGGAGACCCAGTACTTC	CSARLAGRETQYF	.	TRBD2	TRBV20-1	TRBJ2-5
TGTGCCAGCAGCCCGGGACAGATACAAGAGACCCAGTACTTC	CASSPGQIQETQYF	.	TRBD1	TRBV7-9	TRBJ2-5
TGTGCCAGCAGCCCTGACACTAGCTCTGGAAACACCATATATTTT	CASSPDTSSGNTIYF	.	.	TRBV13	TRBJ1-3
TGTGCCAGCAGCTTCCCGGACCCTCCGGACATTCAGTACTTC	CASSFPDPPDIQYF	.	.	TRBV7-9	TRBJ2-4
TGTGCCAGCAGTTATCCGGACAGGGCTGGATATGGCTACACCTTC	CASSYPDRAGYGYTF	many	TRBD1	TRBV6-2/TRBV6-3	TRBJ1-2
TGTGCCACCAGGACAGGGCAGGGGGGCTACACCTTC	CATRTGQGGYTF	many	TRBD1	TRBV15	TRBJ1-2
TGTGCCAGCAGCCTCGGGGGGGCCCAGTCGGCCCAGCATTTT	CASSLGGAQSAQHF	many	.	TRBV28	TRBJ1-5
TGTGCCATCAGTGGAGGAGGGGATGCTTTCTTT	CAISGGGDAFF	few	.	TRBV10-3	TRBJ1-1
TGCAGTGCCGAACCCGCTAGCGTGAACACCGGGGAGCTGTTTTTT	CSAEPASVNTGELFF	many	.	TRBV20-1	TRBJ2-2
TGTGCCAGCAGCTCAAGTTCCTTAGGGGCTGAAGCTTTCTTT	CASSSSSLGAEAFF	many	.	TRBV7-2	TRBJ1-1
TGTGCCAGCGGGGACCCGAGTCAGCCCCAGCATTTT	CASGDPSQPQHF	.	.	TRBV6-2/TRBV6-3	TRBJ1-5